These T cell receptor beta chains were read from a single sample in a study of early T cells in non-severe SARS-CoV-2 infection. In TCRdb, the 5' RACE reads were re-called with MiXCR into one record per CDR3 protein. The table records 90,000 to 120,000 distinct CDR3 sequences, over 8.5% of them present only once. The specimen sequenced was whole blood. Receptors originate from an adult who was a healthcare worker with PCR-confirmed SARS-CoV-2 infection or an uninfected control (not recorded which). Each CDR3 is given with its conserved first and last residue. A D gene is named only where the DNA matches it firmly. Each size is once, few or many counts, or a class when the clone is expanded.

v_call	clone_size	d_call	j_call	cdr3_nt	cdr3_aa
TRBV14	many	.	TRBJ1-6	TGTGCCAGCAGCCAAGATCCCCATTCACCCCTCCACTTT	CASSQDPHSPLHF
TRBV28	many	.	TRBJ2-2	TGTGCCAGCAGTTTAAAGCGGGTGACCGGGGAGCTGTTTTTT	CASSLKRVTGELFF
TRBV29-1	few	.	TRBJ1-1	TGCAGCGTTGTAGGCGGGGGCACTGAAGCTTTCTTT	CSVVGGGTEAFF
TRBV10-3	many	.	TRBJ2-7	TGTGCCATCAGTGAGAGGGACGGTGCCTACGAGCAGTACTTC	CAISERDGAYEQYF
TRBV9	few	.	TRBJ2-2	TGTGCCAGCAGCGTAGAAATCACCGGGGAGCTGTTTTTT	CASSVEITGELFF
TRBV7-9	few	.	TRBJ2-1	TGTGCCAGCAGCTTAAAGGGCAGGACAATTTACCTCTACAATGAGCAGTTCTTC	CASSLKGRTIYLYNEQFF
TRBV6-5	many	TRBD1	TRBJ2-6	TGTGCCAGTCGGTTCGGGACAGGGGGAACAATCTCTGGGGCCAACGTCCTGACTTTC	CASRFGTGGTISGANVLTF
TRBV24-1	many	.	TRBJ2-1	TGTGCCACCAGTGGAACCATCAATGAGCAGTTCTTC	CATSGTINEQFF
TRBV13	once	.	TRBJ1-1	TGTGCCAGCAGTCAATGGCAGGGTAAGACTGAAGCTTTCTTT	CASSQWQGKTEAFF
TRBV2	few	TRBD1	TRBJ1-1	TGTGCCAGCAGATCCGGGACAGAGGCTTTCTTT	CASRSGTEAFF
TRBV2	few	.	TRBJ2-7	TGTGCCAGCGGGGGTCATGCCGGATACGAGCAGTACTTC	CASGGHAGYEQYF